Presented here are 30 T cell receptor beta chains from one specimen sequenced in a study of cytomegalovirus exposure and HLA in healthy donors listed by TCRdb under 2017. The library was made by the immunoSEQ multiplex PCR assay. For the multiplex PCR, a mixture combining 60 forward primers for TCR Vbeta segments and 13 reverse primers for TCR Jbeta segments was used. Entries here come from immuneACCESS through TCRdb and include only in-frame sequences with V and J called. Some clones fail to appear in such tables; in the studies checked, an unresolved V gene covers under half of the shortfall, and the cause of the remainder is unknown. The sample includes around 90,000 clones, with 85% observed a single time. The top ten clones comprise about 7.2% of the sample. Sequencing was done on a sample of PBMCs. The receptor set was obtained from a man in his forties or fifties in good health and CMV-seropositive.

The chain links TRBV2 to TRBJ1-3; unclear D gene. CDR1 is SNHLY and CDR2 is FYNNEI in the germline V gene. The CDR3 length is 12 residues. CDR3 amino acids: CAKATGGNTIYF. CDR3 nucleotides: TGTGCTAAAGCAACGGGGGGAAACACCATATATTTT.

This clone was counted a single time. This chain's CDR3 is CASSLASGAQWETQYF. The DNA for the CDR3 is TGTGCCAGCAGCTTGGCCTCAGGTGCTCAGTGGGAGACCCAGTACTTC. J is TRBJ2-5 and V is TRBV5-6; D uncertain. The CDR3 consists of 16 residues. Germline V CDR1 and CDR2: SGHDT, YYEEEE. Trimming took off 0 bases at V and 5 bases at J, with 17 bases between the two ends.

The CDR3: CASSLRPVIDTQYF. The CDR3, as DNA: TGTGCCAGCAGCTTAAGGCCAGTTATAGATACGCAGTATTTT. The chain recombines TRBV7-3 with TRBJ2-3; unclear D gene. Germline V gene data show CDR1 as SGHTA and CDR2 as FQGTGA. CDR3 length: 14 amino acids. Deletions cut 1 base from V and 5 bases from J, with 10 bases between.

The chain links TRBV7-9 to TRBJ2-5; 7 positions match TRBD1. Germline-derived CDR1 and CDR2 are SEHNR and FQNEAQ (reference sequence). V shed 5 bases, J shed 0 bases, and the junction held 6 bases outside the gene matches. The CDR3 consists of 15 residues. Here the CDR3 reads CASSPGQAYQETQYF. CDR3 bases: TGTGCCAGCAGCCCCGGACAGGCGTACCAAGAGACCCAGTACTTC.

This clone occurred a few times. J is TRBJ1-1 and V is TRBV5-4; D is perhaps TRBD1 (5 bases). CDR3 size: 12 residues. With 0 bases removed from V and 10 bases from J, the gap between germline ends came to 10 bases. CDR1 and CDR2 from the germline V gene are SGHNT and YYREEE (reference sequence). This CDR3 is CASSLDRRRAFF. In nucleotides, the CDR3 is TGTGCCAGCAGCTTGGACAGGCGAAGAGCTTTCTTT.

This chain uses TRBV4-1 with TRBJ2-5; 13 bases fit TRBD2. This CDR3 region has 16 residues. In germline, CDR1 is MGHRA, CDR2 YSYEKL. The J segment lost 5 bases and the V segment lost 3 bases, leaving 6 bases of the junction unmatched. DNA for the CDR3: TGCGCCAGCAGCCACGGGACTAGCGGGATCCGGGAGACCCAGTACTTC. This encodes CASSHGTSGIRETQYF.

V is TRBV5-1 and J is TRBJ2-1; tentatively, D is TRBD1 (5 bases). This CDR3 comprises 13 residues. V lost 5 bases, J lost 4 bases, and 10 bases lay in between. Germline V gene lookup returns CDR1 SGHRS and CDR2 YFSETQ. CDR3 residues: CASRPDSYNEQFF. The CDR3 DNA follows: TGCGCCAGCAGGCCTGACAGTTACAATGAGCAGTTCTTC. Full variable domain (outside the CDR3, taken from reference TRBV5-1 and TRBJ2-1): KAGVTQTPRYLIKTRGQQVTLSCSPISGHRSVSWYQQTPGQGLQFLFEYFSETQRNKGNFPGRFSGRQFSNSRSEMNVSTLELGDSALYLCASRPDSYNEQFFGPGTRLTVL.

CDR3 region: CASSLYGTSTDTQYF. The DNA for the CDR3 is TGCGCCAGCAGCTTATACGGGACTAGCACAGATACGCAGTATTTT. This chain joins TRBV5-1 and TRBJ2-3; TRBD2 might be the D (6 bases). Trimming left V 2 bases short and J 0 bases short, with 10 bases between. Germline loops: CDR1 SGHRS, CDR2 YFSETQ. The CDR3 extends over 15 amino acids.

V usage is TRBV28 and J usage is TRBJ2-1; 10 nucleotides match TRBD1. The germline V gene has CDR1 MDHEN and CDR2 SYDVKM. Trimming removed 5 bases from V and 12 bases from J; junction bases left unmatched: 13. This CDR3 comprises 15 residues. The CDR3 DNA reads as TGTGCCAGCAGTAACGACAGGGGGCTAACGTACGGGCAGTTCTTC. Residues: CASSNDRGLTYGQFF.

This sequence joins TRBV5-1 and TRBJ2-7, with D unclear. In germline, CDR1 is SGHRS, CDR2 YFSETQ. Trimming stripped 5 bases from V and 3 bases from J, with 9 bases between. CDR3 length: 12 residues. The CDR3 protein is CASRASNYEQYF. The DNA for the CDR3 is TGCGCCAGCAGGGCTTCCAACTACGAGCAGTACTTC.

The chain links TRBV29-1 to TRBJ2-1; D is possibly TRBD2 (5 bases). The CDR3 totals 11 residues. Germline V gene data show CDR1 as SQVTM and CDR2 as ANQGSEA. Trimming took 6 bases from V and 6 from J, leaving 9 bases between them. The DNA of the CDR3 is TGCAGCGTGGCAGGACTCAATGAGCAGTTCTTC. Translation gives CSVAGLNEQFF.

V and J are TRBV2 and TRBJ1-2; 10 nucleotides align to TRBD1. The CDR3 is made up of 15 amino acids. In germline, CDR1 is SNHLY, CDR2 FYNNEI. The V and J ends lost 6 bases and 12 bases, in that order; junction bases with no gene match: 16. The CDR3 sequence is CASSPGQGWGKLDTF. The CDR3 nucleotides read TGTGCCAGCAGCCCGGGACAGGGGTGGGGAAAACTCGACACCTTC.

The CDR3 DNA is TGTGCCAGCAGCTTGATGGCAGGCTACGAGCAGTACTTC. It encodes CASSLMAGYEQYF. V usage is TRBV5-4 and J usage is TRBJ2-7; D unclear. CDR3 size: 13 residues. V was cut by 1 base and J by 3 bases, with 8 bases left in between. From germline, CDR1 is SGHNT and CDR2 YYREEE (reference sequence).

This chain uses TRBV19 with TRBJ1-2; no clear D gene. Germline CDR1 LNHDA, CDR2 SQIVND (reference sequence). The CDR3 runs to 12 residues. The V end was cut by 10 bases, the J end by 4 bases, with 13 bases between. CDR3 sequence reads: CATKGSGYGYTF. The CDR3, as DNA: TGTGCCACTAAAGGTAGCGGCTATGGCTACACCTTC.

The chain combines TRBV27 with TRBJ2-3; 10 bases fit TRBD2. The CDR3 is 14 amino acids. In germline, CDR1 is MNHEY, CDR2 SMNVEV (reference sequence). V trimming: 10 bases; J trimming: 2 bases; junction bases outside the gene matches: 6. The CDR3 is CATTGTSATDTQYF. The CDR3 DNA is TGTGCCACCACCGGGACTAGCGCCACAGATACGCAGTATTTT.

The V gene is TRBV12-5, the J gene TRBJ2-1; possibly TRBD1 for D (5 bases). The CDR3 is 14 amino acids. CDR1 is LGHNT, CDR2 FRNRAP, per germline. V was shortened by 1 base and J by 7 bases, with 11 bases between the two germline ends. The CDR3 region is CASGLGQGTNEQFF. DNA for the CDR3: TGTGCTAGTGGTTTGGGGCAGGGTACGAATGAGCAGTTCTTC. Using reference TRBV12-5 and TRBJ2-1 for the parts outside the CDR3, the full variable domain is DARVTQTPRHKVTEMGQEVTMRCQPILGHNTVFWYRQTMMQGLELLAYFRNRAPLDDSGMPKDRFSAEMPDATLATLKIQPSEPRDSAVYFCASGLGQGTNEQFFGPGTRLTVL.

The chain joins TRBV14 to TRBJ1-6; D unclear. The CDR3 loop spans 14 amino acids. V was trimmed by 5 bases and J by 6 bases, leaving 11 bases between them. Germline CDR1 SGHDN, CDR2 FVKESK. The CDR3 DNA reads as TGTGCCAGCAGCACTCAACTTGGTAATTCACCCCTCCACTTT. It codes for CASSTQLGNSPLHF.

The V gene is TRBV7-9, the J gene TRBJ2-5; TRBD2 might be the D (6 bases). CDR1 is SEHNR and CDR2 is FQNEAQ in the germline V gene (reference sequence). The CDR3 spans 16 residues. Between the trimmed V and J ends, which lost 5 bases and 2 bases, there was a span of 18 bases. CDR3 protein: CASSKYLADTQETQYF. The CDR3 DNA reads as TGTGCCAGCAGCAAATACTTAGCGGATACACAAGAGACCCAGTACTTC.

CDR3 in amino acids: CASSMGTGDNYGNYGYTF. The CDR3 nucleotides are TGTGCCAGTAGTATGGGGACAGGGGATAACTACGGTAACTATGGCTACACCTTC. The rearrangement uses TRBV19 and TRBJ1-2; 10 bases are shared with TRBD1. This CDR3 has 18 residues. Germline CDR1 and CDR2: LNHDA and SQIVND (reference sequence). J lost 1 base, V lost 3 bases, and 11 bases had no gene match.

This sequence joins TRBV7-2 and TRBJ2-2; 7 nucleotides line up with TRBD2. Germline V CDR1 and CDR2: SGHTA, FQGNSA. With 0 bases clipped from V and 0 bases from J, the junction kept 4 bases outside the gene matches. The CDR3 runs 17 residues. The CDR3 sequence: CASSLAGGRSNTGELFF. The CDR3 DNA is TGTGCCAGCAGCTTAGCGGGCGGGAGATCGAACACCGGGGAGCTGTTTTTT. The whole variable domain, filled in from reference TRBV7-2 and TRBJ2-2, reads GAGVSQSPSNKVTEKGKDVELRCDPISGHTALYWYRQSLGQGLEFLIYFQGNSAPDKSGLPSDRFSAERTGGSVSTLTIQRTQQEDSAVYLCASSLAGGRSNTGELFFGEGSRLTVL.

The chain combines TRBV7-9 with TRBJ2-5; a weak D match, TRBD2 (5 bases). The CDR3 sequence is 16 residues long. Germline values: CDR1 SEHNR, CDR2 FQNEAQ (reference sequence). The germline V and J ends were trimmed by 3 bases and 5 bases, with 19 bases remaining between them. As DNA, the CDR3 is TGTGCCAGCAGCTTCGGAAGCGGCGGTCCGGGGGAGACCCAGTACTTC. Translation: CASSFGSGGPGETQYF.

This chain uses TRBV28 with TRBJ1-5; no firm D call. The CDR3 contains 17 residues. Germline lookup yields CDR1 MDHEN and CDR2 SYDVKM. V was pared by 4 bases and J by 0 bases, with 16 bases between. Here the CDR3 reads CASSSHISGISNQPQHF. CDR3 DNA sequence: TGTGCCAGCAGTTCCCACATATCGGGGATTAGCAATCAGCCCCAGCATTTT.

The CDR3 sequence is CSVPTSGGAGETQYF. For the CDR3, the DNA is TGCAGCGTCCCGACTAGCGGGGGGGCTGGGGAGACCCAGTACTTC. This rearrangement joins TRBV29-1 to TRBJ2-5; 14 bases are a match to TRBD2. The CDR3 length is 15 residues. J lost 5 bases, V lost 6 bases, and 8 bases had no gene match. Germline loops: CDR1 SQVTM, CDR2 ANQGSEA.

The chain links TRBV2 to TRBJ2-7; 9 bases agree with TRBD2. J gave up 2 bases and V 7 bases, and 18 bases lay outside the gene matches. Germline V CDR1 and CDR2: SNHLY, FYNNEI. This CDR3 has 18 amino acids. CDR3 amino acids: CASTQPTASGRQTYEQYF. CDR3 nucleotides: TGTGCCAGCACCCAACCCACAGCGAGCGGGAGGCAAACCTACGAGCAGTACTTC.

The CDR3 sequence is CASSQGPSSNQPQHF. CDR3 DNA sequence: TGCGCCAGCAGCCAAGGTCCGTCTAGCAATCAGCCCCAGCATTTT. The V and J genes are TRBV4-1 and TRBJ1-5; D is undetermined. The CDR3 contains 15 residues. The V end lost 1 base, the J end lost 0 bases, and 7 bases lay between the germline ends. Looked up from germline, CDR1 is MGHRA and CDR2 is YSYEKL.

The chain carries TRBV6-6 and TRBJ1-3, with 7 bases identical to TRBD1. Trimming removed 6 bases from V and 3 bases from J; junction bases left unmatched: 8. CDR1 MNHNY and CDR2 SVGAGI come from the germline V gene (reference sequence). The CDR3 covers 15 residues. The CDR3 region is CASSSDRRLGNTIYF. CDR3 DNA sequence: TGTGCCAGCAGCTCGGACAGGAGGCTTGGAAACACCATATATTTT.

The V and J genes are TRBV5-1 and TRBJ2-1; possibly TRBD2 for D (6 bases). Germline V gene sequence: CDR1 SGHRS, CDR2 YFSETQ. Trimming took 5 bases from V and 9 from J, leaving 9 bases between them. The CDR3 covers 11 residues. CDR3 nucleotides: TGCGCCAGCAGGGTGGGGGGTGAGCAGTTCTTC. Residues: CASRVGGEQFF.

The rearrangement joins TRBV19 to TRBJ1-3; 9 positions match TRBD1. The germline V gene has CDR1 LNHDA and CDR2 SQIVND (reference sequence). Trimming cost V 7 bases and J 4 bases; bases outside gene matches: 5. CDR3 size: 14 residues. CDR3 sequence reads: CASNNRGQGNTIYF. CDR3 bases: TGTGCCAGTAACAACAGGGGGCAAGGAAACACCATATATTTT. The variable domain in full, completed from reference TRBV19 and TRBJ1-3, reads DGGITQSPKYLFRKEGQNVTLSCEQNLNHDAMYWYRQDPGQGLRLIYYSQIVNDFQKGDIAEGYSVSREKKESFPLTVTSAQKNPTAFYLCASNNRGQGNTIYFGEGSWLTVV.

The chain joins TRBV18 to TRBJ2-6; D is undetermined. Germline CDR1 reads KGHSH; CDR2 reads LQKENI. The CDR3 sequence is 16 residues long. Deletions cut 3 bases from V and 2 bases from J, with 11 bases between. This chain's CDR3 is CASSPVRITGANVLTF. CDR3 sequence (DNA): TGTGCCAGCTCACCCGTCAGGATCACTGGGGCCAACGTCCTGACTTTC. Based on the CDR3 plus reference TRBV18 and TRBJ2-6, the full variable domain is NAGVMQNPRHLVRRRGQEARLRCSPMKGHSHVYWYRQLPEEGLKFMVYLQKENIIDESGMPKERFSAEFPKEGPSILRIQQVVRGDSAAYFCASSPVRITGANVLTFGAGSRLTVL.

The chain uses TRBV10-2 and TRBJ1-2; TRBD1 matches at 9 bases. V lost 2 bases to trimming and J lost 0 bases; unmatched junction nucleotides: 4. The germline CDR1 and CDR2 sequences are WSHSY and SAAADI. This CDR3 comprises 16 residues. The DNA for the CDR3 is TGCGCCAGCAGTGAGACAGGGGGCGTAGCTAACTATGGCTACACCTTC. This sequence encodes CASSETGGVANYGYTF.